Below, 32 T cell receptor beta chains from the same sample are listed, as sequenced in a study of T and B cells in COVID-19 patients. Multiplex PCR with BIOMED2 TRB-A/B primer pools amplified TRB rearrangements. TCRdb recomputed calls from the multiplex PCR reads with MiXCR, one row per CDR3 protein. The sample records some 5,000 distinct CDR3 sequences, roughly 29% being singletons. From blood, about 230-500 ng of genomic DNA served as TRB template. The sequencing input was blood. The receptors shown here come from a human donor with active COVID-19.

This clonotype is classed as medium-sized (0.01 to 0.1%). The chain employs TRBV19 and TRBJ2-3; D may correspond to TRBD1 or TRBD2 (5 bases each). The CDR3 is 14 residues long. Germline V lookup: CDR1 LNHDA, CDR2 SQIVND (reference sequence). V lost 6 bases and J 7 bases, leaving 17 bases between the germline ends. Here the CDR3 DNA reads TGTGCCAGTAGCCTTAAGGGGTGGGGGAATACGCAGTATTTT. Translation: CASSLKGWGNTQYF.

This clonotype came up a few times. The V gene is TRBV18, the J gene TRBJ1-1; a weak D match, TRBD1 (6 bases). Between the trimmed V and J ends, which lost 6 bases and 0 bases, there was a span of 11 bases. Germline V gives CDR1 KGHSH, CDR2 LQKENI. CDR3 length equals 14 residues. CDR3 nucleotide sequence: TGTGCCAGCTCGCGACAGGTTTTGAACACTGAAGCTTTCTTT. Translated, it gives CASSRQVLNTEAFF.

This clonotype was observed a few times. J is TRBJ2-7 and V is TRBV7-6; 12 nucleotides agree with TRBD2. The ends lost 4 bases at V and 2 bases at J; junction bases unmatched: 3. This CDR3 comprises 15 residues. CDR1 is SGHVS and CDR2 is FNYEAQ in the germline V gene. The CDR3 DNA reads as TGTGCCAGCAGCTGGGGACTAGCGGGCACCTACGAGCAGTACTTC. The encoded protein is CASSWGLAGTYEQYF.

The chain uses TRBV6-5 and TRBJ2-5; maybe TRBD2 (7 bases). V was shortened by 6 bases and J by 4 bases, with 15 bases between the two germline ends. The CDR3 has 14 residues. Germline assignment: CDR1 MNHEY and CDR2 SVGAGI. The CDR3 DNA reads TGTGCCAGCAGAGGAGGGGGGGCCGGAGAGACCCAGTACTTC. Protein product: CASRGGGAGETQYF.

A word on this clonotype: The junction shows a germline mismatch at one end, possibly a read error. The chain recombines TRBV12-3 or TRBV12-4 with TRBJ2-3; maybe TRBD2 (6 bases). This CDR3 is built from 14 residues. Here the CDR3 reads CANSLGTSTDTQYF. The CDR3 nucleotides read TGTGCCAACAGTTTGGGGACTAGCACAGATACGCAGTATTTT.

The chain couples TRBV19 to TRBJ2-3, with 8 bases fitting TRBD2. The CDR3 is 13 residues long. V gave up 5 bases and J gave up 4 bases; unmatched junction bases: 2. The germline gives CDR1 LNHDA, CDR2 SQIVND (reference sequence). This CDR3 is CASSYGGADTQYF. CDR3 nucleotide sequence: TGTGCCAGTAGTTACGGGGGGGCAGATACGCAGTATTTT. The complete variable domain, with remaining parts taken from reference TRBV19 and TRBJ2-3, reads DGGITQSPKYLFRKEGQNVTLSCEQNLNHDAMYWYRQDPGQGLRLIYYSQIVNDFQKGDIAEGYSVSREKKESFPLTVTSAQKNPTAFYLCASSYGGADTQYFGPGTRLTVL.

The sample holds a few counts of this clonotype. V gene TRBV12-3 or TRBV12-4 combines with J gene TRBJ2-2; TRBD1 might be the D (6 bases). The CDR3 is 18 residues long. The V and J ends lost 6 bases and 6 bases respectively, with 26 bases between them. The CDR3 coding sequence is TGTGCCAGCAGGGAGGTACCTCTCTTTGAAACAGGGCCCGGGGAGCTGTTTTTT. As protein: CASREVPLFETGPGELFF.

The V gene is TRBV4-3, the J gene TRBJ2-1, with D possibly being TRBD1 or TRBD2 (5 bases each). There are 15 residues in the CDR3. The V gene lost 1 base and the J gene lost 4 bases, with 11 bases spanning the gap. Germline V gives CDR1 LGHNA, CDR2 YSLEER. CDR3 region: CASSQGGDEYNEQFF. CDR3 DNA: TGCGCCAGCAGCCAAGGAGGGGACGAGTACAATGAGCAGTTCTTC.

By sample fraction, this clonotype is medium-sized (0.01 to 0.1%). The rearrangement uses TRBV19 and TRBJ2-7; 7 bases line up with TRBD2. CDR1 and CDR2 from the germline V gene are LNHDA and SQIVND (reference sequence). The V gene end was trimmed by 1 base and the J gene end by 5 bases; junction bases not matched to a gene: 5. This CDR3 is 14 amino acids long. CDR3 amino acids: CASSIGGAGDEQYF. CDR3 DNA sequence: TGTGCCAGTAGTATAGGAGGGGCGGGGGACGAGCAGTACTTC. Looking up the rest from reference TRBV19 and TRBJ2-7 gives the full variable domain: DGGITQSPKYLFRKEGQNVTLSCEQNLNHDAMYWYRQDPGQGLRLIYYSQIVNDFQKGDIAEGYSVSREKKESFPLTVTSAQKNPTAFYLCASSIGGAGDEQYFGPGTRLTVT.

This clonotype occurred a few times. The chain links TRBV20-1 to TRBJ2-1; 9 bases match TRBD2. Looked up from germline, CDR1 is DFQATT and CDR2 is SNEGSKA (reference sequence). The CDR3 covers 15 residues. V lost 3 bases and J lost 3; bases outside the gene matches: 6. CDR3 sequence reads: CSARRLAEFYNEQFF. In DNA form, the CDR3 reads TGCAGTGCTAGGAGACTAGCGGAGTTCTACAATGAGCAGTTCTTC.

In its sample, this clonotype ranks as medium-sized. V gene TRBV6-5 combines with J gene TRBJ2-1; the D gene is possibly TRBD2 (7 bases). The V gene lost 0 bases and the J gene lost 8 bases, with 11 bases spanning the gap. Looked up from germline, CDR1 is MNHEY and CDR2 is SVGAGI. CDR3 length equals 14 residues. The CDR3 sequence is CASSYSGGPHEQFF. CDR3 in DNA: TGTGCCAGCAGTTACTCGGGGGGGCCCCATGAGCAGTTCTTC.

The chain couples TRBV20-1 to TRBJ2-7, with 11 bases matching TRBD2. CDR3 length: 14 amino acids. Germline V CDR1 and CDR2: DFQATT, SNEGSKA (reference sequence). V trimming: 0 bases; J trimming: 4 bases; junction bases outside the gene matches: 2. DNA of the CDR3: TGCAGTGCTAGAGATCCTAGCGGGAGGTACGAGCAGTACTTC. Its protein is CSARDPSGRYEQYF.

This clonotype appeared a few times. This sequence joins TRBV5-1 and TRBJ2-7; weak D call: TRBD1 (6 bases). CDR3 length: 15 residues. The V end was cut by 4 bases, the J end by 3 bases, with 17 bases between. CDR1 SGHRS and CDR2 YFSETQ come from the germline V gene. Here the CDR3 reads CASSLAPGVSYEQYF. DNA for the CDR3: TGCGCCAGCAGCCTTGCCCCAGGGGTGAGCTACGAGCAGTACTTC.

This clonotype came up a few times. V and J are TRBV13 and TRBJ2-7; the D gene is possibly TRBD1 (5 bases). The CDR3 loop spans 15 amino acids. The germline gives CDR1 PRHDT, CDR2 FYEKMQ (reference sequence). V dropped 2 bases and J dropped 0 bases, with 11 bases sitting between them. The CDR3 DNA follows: TGTGCCAGCAGCTTACTGAGAGACAGCTCCTACGAGCAGTACTTC. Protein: CASSLLRDSSYEQYF.

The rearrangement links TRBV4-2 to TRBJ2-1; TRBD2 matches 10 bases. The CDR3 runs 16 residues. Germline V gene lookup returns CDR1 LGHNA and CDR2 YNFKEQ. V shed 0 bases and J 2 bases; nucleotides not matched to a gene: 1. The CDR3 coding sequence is TGTGCCAGCAGCCAAGATACTAGCGGGGCCTACAATGAGCAGTTCTTC. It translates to CASSQDTSGAYNEQFF.

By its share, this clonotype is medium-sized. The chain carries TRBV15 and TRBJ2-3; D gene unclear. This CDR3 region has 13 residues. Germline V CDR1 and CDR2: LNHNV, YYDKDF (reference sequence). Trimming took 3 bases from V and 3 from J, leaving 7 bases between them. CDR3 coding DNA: TGTGCCACCAGCAGGGGTCAGACAGATACGCAGTATTTT. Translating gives CATSRGQTDTQYF. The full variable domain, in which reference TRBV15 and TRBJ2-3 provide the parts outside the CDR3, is DAMVIQNPRYQVTQFGKPVTLSCSQTLNHNVMYWYQQKSSQAPKLLFHYYDKDFNNEADTPDNFQSRRPNTSFCFLDIRSPGLGDTAMYLCATSRGQTDTQYFGPGTRLTVL.

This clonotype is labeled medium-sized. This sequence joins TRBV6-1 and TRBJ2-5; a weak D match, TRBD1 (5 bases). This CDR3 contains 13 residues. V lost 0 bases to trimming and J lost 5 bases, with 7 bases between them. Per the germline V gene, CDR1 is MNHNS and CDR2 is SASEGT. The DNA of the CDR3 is TGTGCCAGCAGTGAAGCGGGGCGGGAGACCCAGTACTTC. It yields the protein CASSEAGRETQYF.

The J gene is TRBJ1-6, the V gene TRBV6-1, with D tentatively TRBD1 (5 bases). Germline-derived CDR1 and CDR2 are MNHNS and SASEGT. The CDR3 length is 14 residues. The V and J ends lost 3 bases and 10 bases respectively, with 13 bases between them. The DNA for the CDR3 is TGTGCCAGCAGTGAGGGGGGAAAAAACTCACCCCTCCACTTT. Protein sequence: CASSEGGKNSPLHF.

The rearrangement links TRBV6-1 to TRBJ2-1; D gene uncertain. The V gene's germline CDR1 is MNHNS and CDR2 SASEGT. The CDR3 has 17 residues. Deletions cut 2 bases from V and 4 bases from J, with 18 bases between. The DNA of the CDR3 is TGTGCCAGCAGTGAACTTAGTGCGTATGGCTTTTACAATGAGCAGTTCTTC. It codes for CASSELSAYGFYNEQFF.

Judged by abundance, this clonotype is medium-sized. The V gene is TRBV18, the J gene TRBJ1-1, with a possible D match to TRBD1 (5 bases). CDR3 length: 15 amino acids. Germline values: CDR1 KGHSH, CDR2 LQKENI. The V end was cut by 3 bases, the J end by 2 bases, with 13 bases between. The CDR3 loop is CASSPGVGGNTEAFF. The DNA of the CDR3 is TGTGCCAGCTCACCGGGCGTTGGGGGTAACACTGAAGCTTTCTTT.

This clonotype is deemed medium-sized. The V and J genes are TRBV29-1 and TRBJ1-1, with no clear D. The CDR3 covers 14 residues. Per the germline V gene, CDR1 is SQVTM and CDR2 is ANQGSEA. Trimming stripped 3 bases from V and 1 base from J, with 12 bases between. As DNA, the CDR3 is TGCAGCGTTGAGTACCAACGGGGGAACACTGAAGCTTTCTTT. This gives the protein CSVEYQRGNTEAFF.

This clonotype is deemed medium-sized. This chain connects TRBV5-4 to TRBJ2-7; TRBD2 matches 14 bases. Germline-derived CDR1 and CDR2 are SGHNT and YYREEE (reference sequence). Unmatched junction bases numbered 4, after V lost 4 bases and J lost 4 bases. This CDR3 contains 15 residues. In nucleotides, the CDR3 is TGTGCCAGCAGCGCGGGACTAGCGGGAGTTTACGAGCAGTACTTC. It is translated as CASSAGLAGVYEQYF.

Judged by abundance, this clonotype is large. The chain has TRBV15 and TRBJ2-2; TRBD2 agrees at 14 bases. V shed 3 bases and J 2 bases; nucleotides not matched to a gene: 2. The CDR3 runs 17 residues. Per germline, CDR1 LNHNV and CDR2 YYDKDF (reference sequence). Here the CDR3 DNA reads TGTGCCACCAGCAGGACTAGCGGGGGGGCCAACACCGGGGAGCTGTTTTTT. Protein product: CATSRTSGGANTGELFF.

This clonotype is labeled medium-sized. CDR3 protein: CASSTGHQGEKLFF. The CDR3 DNA reads as TGTGCCAGCAGTACGGGACACCAAGGTGAAAAACTGTTTTTT. The V and J genes are TRBV6-5 and TRBJ1-4, with D perhaps matching TRBD1 (6 bases). Germline V gives CDR1 MNHEY, CDR2 SVGAGI. The length of the CDR3 is 14 residues. Trimming left V 5 bases short and J 7 bases short, with 14 bases between.

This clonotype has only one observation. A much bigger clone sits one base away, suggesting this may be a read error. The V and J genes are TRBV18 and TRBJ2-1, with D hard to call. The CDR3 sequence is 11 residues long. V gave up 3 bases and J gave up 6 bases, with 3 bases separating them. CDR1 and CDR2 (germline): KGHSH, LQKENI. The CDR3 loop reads CASSPINEQFF. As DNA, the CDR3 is TGTGCCAGCTCACCGATCAATGAGCAGTTCTTC. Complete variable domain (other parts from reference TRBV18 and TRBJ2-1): NAGVMQNPRHLVRRRGQEARLRCSPMKGHSHVYWYRQLPEEGLKFMVYLQKENIIDESGMPKERFSAEFPKEGPSILRIQQVVRGDSAAYFCASSPINEQFFGPGTRLTVL.

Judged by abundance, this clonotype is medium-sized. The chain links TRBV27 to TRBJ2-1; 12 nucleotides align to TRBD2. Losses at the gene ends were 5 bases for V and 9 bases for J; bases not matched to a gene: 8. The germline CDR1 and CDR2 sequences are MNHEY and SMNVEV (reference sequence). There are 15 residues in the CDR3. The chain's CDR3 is CASSPSLAGGLEQFF. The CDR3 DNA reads TGTGCCAGCAGTCCTAGTCTAGCGGGGGGGCTTGAGCAGTTCTTC.

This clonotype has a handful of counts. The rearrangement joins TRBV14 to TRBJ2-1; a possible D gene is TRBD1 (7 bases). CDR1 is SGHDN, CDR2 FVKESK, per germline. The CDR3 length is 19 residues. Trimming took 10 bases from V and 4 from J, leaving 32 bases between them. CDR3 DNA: TGTGCCATCCCTACGACAGGGAATGGGACGGGAGAAGGGTACAATGAGCAGTTCTTC. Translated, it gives CAIPTTGNGTGEGYNEQFF.

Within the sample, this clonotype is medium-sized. The CDR3 spells CASSIGQGAFYEQYF. CDR3 bases: TGTGCCAGTAGTATTGGACAGGGGGCTTTCTACGAGCAGTACTTC. V and J are TRBV19 and TRBJ2-7; 11 nucleotides agree with TRBD1. Germline-derived CDR1 and CDR2 are LNHDA and SQIVND (reference sequence). V was pared by 3 bases and J by 3 bases, with 4 bases of the junction left unmatched. The CDR3 length is 15 residues.

The CDR3 protein is CATSGTNGRERNTQYF. For the CDR3, the DNA is TGTGCCACCAGTGGGACTAACGGGAGGGAAAGGAATACGCAGTATTTT. This chain joins TRBV24-1 and TRBJ2-3; 8 positions match TRBD2. The CDR3 has 16 residues. Trimming removed 5 bases from V and 7 bases from J; junction bases left unmatched: 13. Germline-derived CDR1 and CDR2 are KGHDR and SFDVKD.

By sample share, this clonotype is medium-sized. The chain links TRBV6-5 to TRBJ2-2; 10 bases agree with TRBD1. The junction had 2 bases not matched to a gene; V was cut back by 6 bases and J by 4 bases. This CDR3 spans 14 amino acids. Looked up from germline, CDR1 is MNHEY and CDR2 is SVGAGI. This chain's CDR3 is CASRGTGVTGELFF. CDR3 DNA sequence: TGTGCCAGCAGGGGGACAGGGGTCACCGGGGAGCTGTTTTTT.

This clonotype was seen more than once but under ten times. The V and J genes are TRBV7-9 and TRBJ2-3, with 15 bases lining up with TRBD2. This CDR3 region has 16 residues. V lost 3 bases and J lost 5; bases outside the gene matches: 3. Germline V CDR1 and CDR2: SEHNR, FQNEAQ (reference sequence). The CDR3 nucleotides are TGTGCCAGCAGCTTGGGGACTAGCGGGAGGCAAGATACGCAGTATTTT. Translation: CASSLGTSGRQDTQYF.

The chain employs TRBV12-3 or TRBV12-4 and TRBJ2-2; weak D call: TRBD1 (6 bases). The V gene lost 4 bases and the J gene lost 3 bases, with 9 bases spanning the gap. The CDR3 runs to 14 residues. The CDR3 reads CASSSRTDTGELFF. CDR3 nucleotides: TGTGCCAGCAGTTCCAGGACAGACACCGGGGAGCTGTTTTTT.